This is a list of T cell receptor beta chains from one sample in a study of blood T cell repertoires in COVID-19. Libraries were prepared by immunoSEQ multiplex PCR; TCRdb keeps only in-frame clonotypes and omits some of them. The sample shows around 400,000 clones, roughly 86% of them seen only once. Sequencing was carried out using peripheral blood. These receptors were obtained from a woman aged 25 to 45 with COVID-19, enrolled during active disease. The CDR3 runs from the conserved cysteine through the conserved F or W. The order of the fields is CDR3 DNA, CDR3 protein, CDR3 length, clone size, V gene, D gene, J gene. D genes are given only for firm matches. Clone size, where shown, is once, few, many, or a class for clones that have expanded.

TGTGCCTGGAGTTTGGGAAGGGGTGCTGAAAAACTGTTTTTT | CAWSLGRGAEKLFF | 14 | - | TRBV30 | - | TRBJ1-4
TGTGCCATCAGGGGACAGGGGAACACTGAAGCTTTCTTT | CAIRGQGNTEAFF | 13 | once | TRBV10-3 | TRBD1 | TRBJ1-1
TGTGCCAGCAGCCCCAGGGACAGTTCCTACGAGCAGTACTTC | CASSPRDSSYEQYF | 14 | once | TRBV5-4 | TRBD1 | TRBJ2-7
TGTGCCAGCAGCGTAGACAGGGGTGGTTATGAGCAGTTCTTC | CASSVDRGGYEQFF | 14 | once | TRBV7-3 | TRBD1 | TRBJ2-1
TGTGCCAGCAGCGTATTTTCTTCCGGCGGGGAGCTGTTTTTT | CASSVFSSGGELFF | 14 | few | TRBV9 | - | TRBJ2-2
TGCGCCAGCAGCTTAGACGACAGGGTTGAAAAACTGTTTTTT | CASSLDDRVEKLFF | 14 | - | TRBV5-1 | TRBD1 | TRBJ1-4
TGTGCCAGCAGCTTAGCCCTAGCGGGAGGGCCCTGGTACGAGCAGTACTTC | CASSLALAGGPWYEQYF | 17 | - | TRBV7-8 | TRBD2 | TRBJ2-7
TGTGCCAGCAGCCACGGGGGGCCTAGCGGTTACAATGAGCAGTTCTTC | CASSHGGPSGYNEQFF | 16 | - | TRBV7-3 | - | TRBJ2-1
TGTGCCAGCAGCTACAATAGCGGGAGGGTTGCAGATACGCAGTATTTT | CASSYNSGRVADTQYF | 16 | many | TRBV5-4 | TRBD2 | TRBJ2-3
TGTGCCAGCAGCCTAGGGACAGGGGCCACCGGGGAGCTGTTTTTT | CASSLGTGATGELFF | 15 | - | TRBV11-3 | TRBD1 | TRBJ2-2
TGTGCCAGCAGCGTAGGCCCCTCCTATATCTACGAGCAGTACTTC | CASSVGPSYIYEQYF | 15 | - | TRBV9 | - | TRBJ2-7
TGCGCCAGCAGGCAGGCCGGGACAGGGACCGAGCAGTACTTC | CASRQAGTGTEQYF | 14 | - | TRBV5-1 | TRBD1 | TRBJ2-7
TGCAGCGTTACCCCTGGGACTAGGTCCTACGAGCAGTACTTC | CSVTPGTRSYEQYF | 14 | - | TRBV29-1 | TRBD2 | TRBJ2-7
TGTGCCAGCAGTGAACCCCTAGCGGGAGTATACGAGCAGTACTTC | CASSEPLAGVYEQYF | 15 | once | TRBV6-1 | TRBD2 | TRBJ2-7
TGCGCCAGCAGGGTAAGACAGGGAGAGGTGACCCAGTACTTC | CASRVRQGEVTQYF | 14 | once | TRBV5-1 | TRBD1 | TRBJ2-5
TGTGCCAGTAACCCCAAACAGGGATCTGGCTACACCTTC | CASNPKQGSGYTF | 13 | few | TRBV19 | - | TRBJ1-2
TGTGCCAGCAGCAGACAGGGGGCCGGCGCTTTCTTT | CASSRQGAGAFF | 12 | - | TRBV7-9 | TRBD1 | TRBJ1-1
TGTGCCAGCAGCTGGCAGGGGGCCAAAAACATTCAGTACTTC | CASSWQGAKNIQYF | 14 | - | TRBV28 | - | TRBJ2-4
TGTGCCAGCAGCTTAGGGACCGACAGGCGACAAGAGACCCAGTACTTC | CASSLGTDRRQETQYF | 16 | - | TRBV11-2 | - | TRBJ2-5
TGTGCCAGCAGCCAAGTGAGGCTGTTGATCACAGATACGCAGTATTTT | CASSQVRLLITDTQYF | 16 | - | TRBV14 | - | TRBJ2-3
TGTGCCAGCAGCTTGGAAGGGGTCAACACCGGGGAGCTGTTTTTT | CASSLEGVNTGELFF | 15 | few | TRBV5-4 | - | TRBJ2-2
TGTGCCAGCAGCCTCGAGGTAGGTGTTAATGAAAAACTGTTTTTT | CASSLEVGVNEKLFF | 15 | - | TRBV11-3 | - | TRBJ1-4
TGTGCCAGCGGACAGCGGGAGGGGTACTACGAGCAGTACTTC | CASGQREGYYEQYF | 14 | few | TRBV21-1 | - | TRBJ2-7
TGTGCCAGCAGCTCAAACATGGGGGCTACGTACGAGCAGTACTTC | CASSSNMGATYEQYF | 15 | - | TRBV7-8 | - | TRBJ2-7
TGTGCCAGCAGCTTCCGGGGACTAGCGAACACCGGGGAGCTGTTTTTT | CASSFRGLANTGELFF | 16 | - | TRBV9 | TRBD2 | TRBJ2-2
TGCGCCAGCAGCCAACCTATGACAGGGCGAGAAGCTTTCTTT | CASSQPMTGREAFF | 14 | - | TRBV4-1 | TRBD1 | TRBJ1-1
TGTGCCACGAGAGACAGGACATCCTCCGAGCAGTACTTC | CATRDRTSSEQYF | 13 | - | TRBV24-1 | - | TRBJ2-7
TGTGCCTGGAGAGCTCACGGGGATACGCAGTATTTT | CAWRAHGDTQYF | 12 | - | TRBV30 | - | TRBJ2-3
TGTGCCAGCAGCTTAGCAGCAGGGGACGGGAACACTGAAGCTTTCTTT | CASSLAAGDGNTEAFF | 16 | - | TRBV7-2 | - | TRBJ1-1
TGTGCCCCTATGGCCCCGGGACACCACTACGAGCAGTACTTC | CAPMAPGHHYEQYF | 14 | - | TRBV6-5 | - | TRBJ2-7
TGTGCCAGCAGTCGCGGAGATACGCAGTATTTT | CASSRGDTQYF | 11 | once | TRBV2 | - | TRBJ2-3
TGTGCCAGCAGCCCTACTAGCGGGACTAGCGGTGAGCAGTTCTTC | CASSPTSGTSGEQFF | 15 | - | TRBV6-4 | TRBD2 | TRBJ2-1
TGTGCCAGTAGTGGAGAATTGTTAGCGGGAGCGGCTGAGCAGTTCTTC | CASSGELLAGAAEQFF | 16 | - | TRBV19 | TRBD2 | TRBJ2-1
TGTGCCAGCAGTGGAGGCCCAACTAATGAAAAACTGTTTTTT | CASSGGPTNEKLFF | 14 | few | TRBV6-1 | - | TRBJ1-4
TGTGCCAGCACCCTCAGCGGGACCAGCTCCTACGAGCAGTACTTC | CASTLSGTSSYEQYF | 15 | - | TRBV28 | TRBD2 | TRBJ2-7